The text below deals with one T cell receptor (beta chain). Its antigen remains unidentified. V dropped 8 bases and J dropped 6 bases, with 15 bases sitting between them. The CDR3 totals 12 residues. The germline gives CDR1 DFQATT, CDR2 SNEGSKA (reference sequence). From RNA transcripts, TCR beta CDR3 regions were amplified. With the HTBI primer set, the TCR CDR3 went through a first round of RT-PCR. Each CDR3 protein is one row after TCRdb ran MiXCR on the multiplex PCR reads. This table has around 420,000 distinct CDR3 sequences, 15% to 19% appearing once. The data were taken from a study of T cells in Graves' hyperthyroidism and ophthalmopathy. General study findings and limits: Most thyroid clonotypes expanded above 0.001 were also detected in blood. By a 13 V-J model, ophthalmopathy was set apart from stable hyperthyroidism.

The authors deemed Graves' hyperthyroidism stable absent ophthalmopathy progression within 18 months. Investigators excluded patients with uncontrolled infection, other autoimmune disease, pregnancy or lactation. The receptor's source is a woman under 30 with Graves' hyperthyroidism. Source material: blood. The V and J genes are TRBV20-1 and TRBJ2-3, with D possibly called TRBD1 or TRBD2 (6 bases each). CDR3 coding DNA: TGCAGTCTGAGTGGGGGGCGGGATACGCAGTATTTT. It specifies CSLSGGRDTQYF.